This TCR beta chain was observed in a study of T cell changes during pregnancy in multiple sclerosis. This clone was seen just once. Produced via immunoSEQ multiplex PCR; TCRdb's table is partial and in-frame only. The table lists over 45,000 clones, over 80% of them singletons. Germline CDR1 LGHNA, CDR2 YSLEER. Trimming removed 1 base at V and 0 bases at J, with 16 bases between. The CDR3 is 18 residues long. This material consisted of CD4+ T cells from peripheral blood mononuclear cells, taken in the first trimester of pregnancy. The clonotype was recovered from a female donor with multiple sclerosis, enrolled in a pregnancy study. This sequence joins TRBV4-3 and TRBJ1-3, with D unresolved. As DNA, the CDR3 is TGCGCCAGCAGCCAAGGATGGAGGCAGTCCCCCTCTGGAAACACCATATATTTT. Residues: CASSQGWRQSPSGNTIYF.